A single T cell receptor beta chain is shown here with its context. These data originate in a study of control samples from healthy donors and cancer patients. The CDR3 is 13 amino acids. The V end lost 4 bases, the J end lost 5 bases, and 10 bases lay between the germline ends. Germline V CDR1 and CDR2: SNHLY, FYNNEI. Assay used: immunoSEQ multiplex PCR; TCRdb lists only in-frame clones, some missing. The table shows 100,000 to 150,000 clones, with 75% to 95% occurring only once. Sequenced: blood. This sequence originates from a man aged 18-30 years in good health. The chain couples TRBV2 to TRBJ2-3; weak D call: TRBD2 (5 bases). The CDR3 nucleotides read TGTGCCAGCAGTGGAACCCGGGGAGATACGCAGTATTTT. It codes for CASSGTRGDTQYF.